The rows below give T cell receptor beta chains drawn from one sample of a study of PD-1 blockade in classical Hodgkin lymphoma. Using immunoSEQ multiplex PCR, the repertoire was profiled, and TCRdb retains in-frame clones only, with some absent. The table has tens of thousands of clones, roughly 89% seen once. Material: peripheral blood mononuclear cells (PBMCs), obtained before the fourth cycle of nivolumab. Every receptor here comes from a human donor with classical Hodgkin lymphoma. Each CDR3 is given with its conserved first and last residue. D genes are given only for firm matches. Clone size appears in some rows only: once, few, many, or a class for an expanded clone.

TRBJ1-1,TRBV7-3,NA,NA,TGTGCCAGCAGCCCCTACGTGGGGGACACTGAAGCTTTCTTT,CASSPYVGDTEAFF
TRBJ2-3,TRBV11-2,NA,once,TGTGCCAGCAGCTGGGACTGGATCACAGATACGCAGTATTTT,CASSWDWITDTQYF
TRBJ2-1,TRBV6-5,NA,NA,TGTGCCAGCAGTTACTCCCCACGGGGCAATGAGCAGTTCTTC,CASSYSPRGNEQFF
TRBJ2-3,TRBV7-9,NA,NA,TGTGCCAGCAGCCAGAGCTGGGCGGGTGCCCCCACAGATACGCAGTATTTT,CASSQSWAGAPTDTQYF
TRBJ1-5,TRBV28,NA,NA,TGTGCCAGCAGCCCGCACGGGGGCTTAAATCAGCCCCAGCATTTT,CASSPHGGLNQPQHF
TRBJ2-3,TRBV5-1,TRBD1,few,TGCGCCAGCAGACTGGGACAGGTTTCGGATACGCAGTATTTT,CASRLGQVSDTQYF
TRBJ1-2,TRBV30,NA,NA,TGTGCCTGGAGTCCTCCCACAGGGATTGGTGGCTACACCTTC,CAWSPPTGIGGYTF
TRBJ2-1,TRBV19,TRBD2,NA,TGTGCCAGTACGGGGGGGTTCGATGAGCAGTTCTTC,CASTGGFDEQFF
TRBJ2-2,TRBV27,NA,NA,TGTGCCAGCAGTTTAGCGACAGTACGAGGCGGGGAGCTGTTTTTT,CASSLATVRGGELFF
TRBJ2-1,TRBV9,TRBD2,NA,TGTGCCAGCAGCGCCCCGGGACTAGTCCATGAGCAGTTCTTC,CASSAPGLVHEQFF
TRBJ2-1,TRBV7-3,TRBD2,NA,TGTGCCAGCAGCCCAGGGACTAGCGGTCATGAGCAGTTCTTC,CASSPGTSGHEQFF
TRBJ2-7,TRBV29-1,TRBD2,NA,TGCAGCGTCCAGCTAGCGGCCGAAGGTTGGGGATACGAGCAGTACTTC,CSVQLAAEGWGYEQYF
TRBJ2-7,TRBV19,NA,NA,TGTGCCAGTAGTATTCAGGGGAATAGGTACGAGCAGTACTTC,CASSIQGNRYEQYF
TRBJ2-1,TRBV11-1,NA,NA,TGTGCCAGCAGCTTAGAACTACCAGGGGCCTACAATGAGCAGTTCTTC,CASSLELPGAYNEQFF
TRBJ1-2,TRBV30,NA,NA,TGTGCCTGGAGTCCGGCGTTCTATGGCTACACCTTC,CAWSPAFYGYTF
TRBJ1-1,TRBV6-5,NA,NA,TGTGCCAGCAGTTACTCGAGAAGTGCCACTGAAGCTTTCTTT,CASSYSRSATEAFF
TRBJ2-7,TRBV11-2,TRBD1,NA,TGTGCCAGCAGTCCCTACAGGGGAACCTACGAGCAGTACTTC,CASSPYRGTYEQYF
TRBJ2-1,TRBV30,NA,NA,TGTGCCTGGAGTGAACCAGGAGAGCAGTTCTTC,CAWSEPGEQFF
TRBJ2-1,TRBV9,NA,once,TGTGCCAGCAGCGCCCTTAATTACAATGAGCAGTTCTTC,CASSALNYNEQFF
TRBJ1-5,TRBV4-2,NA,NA,TGTGCCAGCAGCGAAAGGTACCCAGGACAGCCCCAGCATTTT,CASSERYPGQPQHF
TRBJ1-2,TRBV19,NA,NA,TGTGCCAGTAAGTCCGGGGAGAGCTATGGCTACACCTTC,CASKSGESYGYTF
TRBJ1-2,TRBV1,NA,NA,TGCACCAGCAGCTCACGTCAGGGCCCCTATGGCTACACCTTC,CTSSSRQGPYGYTF